This T cell receptor beta chain was profiled in a study of blood T cell repertoires in COVID-19. Study summary: Spain, Italy and the United States supplied samples that represented acute and convalescent COVID-19.

Authors' methods: Amplification of reference gene primers was used by the study to estimate nucleated cell counts. Assay used: immunoSEQ multiplex PCR; TCRdb lists only in-frame clones, some missing. The DNA gave D and trimming, while V, J and clone size come from that table. The sample lists 410,000 or so clones; about 88% were seen once. Patients at the Seattle site were enrolled during active infection and followed longitudinally. V lost 2 bases and J lost 5; bases outside the gene matches: 5. Germline V gene data show CDR1 as GTSNPN and CDR2 as SVGIG (reference sequence). The CDR3 loop spans 14 amino acids.

This sequence joins TRBV30 and TRBJ1-4; 7 bases are shared with TRBD1. Sequencing used peripheral blood. This receptor was taken from a woman in her forties with COVID-19, enrolled during active disease. Here the CDR3 reads CAWSLTGLNEKLFF. As DNA, the CDR3 is TGTGCCTGGAGTTTGACAGGGTTAAATGAAAAACTGTTTTTT.